This T cell receptor beta chain was recorded in a study of neoadjuvant anti-PD-1 for oral cavity cancer. About the study: Patients mostly received three to four biweekly nivolumab doses at 3 mg/kg before surgery.

Sequenced by immunoSEQ multiplex PCR; TCRdb stores in-frame clones only, minus some. The repertoire consists of 68,000 or so clones, with approximately 85% occurring once and the leading ten covering 3% to 3.5%. Time point described: after neoadjuvant nivolumab, at surgical resection. The CDR3 length is 15 residues. Trimming left V 1 base short and J 0 bases short, with 7 bases between. From germline, CDR1 is SGHVS and CDR2 FNYEAQ. This rearrangement joins TRBV7-6 to TRBJ2-1; D is ambiguous. The starting material was PBMCs, obtained after nivolumab (anti-PD-1) treatment. The clonotype originates from a person aged 35-79 years with oral cavity squamous cell carcinoma. CDR3 DNA: TGTGCCAGCAGCTTAGAACTATCCTCCTACAATGAGCAGTTCTTC. This codes for CASSLELSSYNEQFF.